This TCR beta chain stems from a study of OX40 agonist ivuxolimab in advanced cancers. Profiled with immunoSEQ multiplex PCR; TCRdb holds only in-frame clones, not every one. The repertoire consists of 70,000 to 85,000 clones, with 94% occurring once and the leading ten covering roughly 9.6%. The CDR3 consists of 15 residues. CDR1 SEHNR and CDR2 FQNEAQ come from the germline V gene (reference sequence). V lost 1 base and J 4 bases, leaving 13 bases between the germline ends. The chain employs TRBV7-9 and TRBJ1-1; D perhaps matches TRBD1 (6 bases). This TCR came from an adult with an advanced solid tumor such as melanoma, head and neck, liver or kidney cancer. The sample here was CD4+ or CD8+ T cells sorted from blood, taken in a trial of the OX40 agonist ivuxolimab. CDR3 DNA sequence: TGTGCCAGCAGCTTAGTGGGGGGGCGCGGCACTGAAGCTTTCTTT. Amino acids: CASSLVGGRGTEAFF.